Here is one TCR beta chain with its context. This clonotype has more than one count but fewer than ten. Its antigen is not yet known. No base qualities exist here, and no much larger clone lies one base off it. The data were taken from a study. The listed sequencing device is Illumina MiSeq. Using fastp trimming at Q25 and MiXCR clonotype assembly, TCRdb reanalyzed the public sequencing data and kept in-frame beta chains. Records with the same CDR3 protein are collapsed into one entry carrying the most frequent genes and DNA. Present in this sample are about 4,500 distinct CDR3 sequences, over 9.5% of which were seen just once. The ten largest make up about 30% of the sample. Compared with germline, V lacks 1 base and J lacks 2 bases; bases without a gene match: 3. According to the germline V gene, CDR1 reads SGHRS and CDR2 reads YFSETQ. CDR3 length: 15 amino acids, cysteine to phenylalanine. Here the CDR3 DNA is all that survives: 45 bases in frame from base 1.

In this chain, TRBV5-1 is recombined with TRBJ1-2, and TRBD1 aligns with 9 junction nucleotides. This sequence was found in a human donor with rheumatoid arthritis. The sample consisted of CD4+ T cells from peripheral blood. The CDR3 here reads CASSLTGGANYGYTF. The nucleotides are TGCGCCAGCAGCTTGACAGGGGGCGCGAACTATGGCTACACCTTC.